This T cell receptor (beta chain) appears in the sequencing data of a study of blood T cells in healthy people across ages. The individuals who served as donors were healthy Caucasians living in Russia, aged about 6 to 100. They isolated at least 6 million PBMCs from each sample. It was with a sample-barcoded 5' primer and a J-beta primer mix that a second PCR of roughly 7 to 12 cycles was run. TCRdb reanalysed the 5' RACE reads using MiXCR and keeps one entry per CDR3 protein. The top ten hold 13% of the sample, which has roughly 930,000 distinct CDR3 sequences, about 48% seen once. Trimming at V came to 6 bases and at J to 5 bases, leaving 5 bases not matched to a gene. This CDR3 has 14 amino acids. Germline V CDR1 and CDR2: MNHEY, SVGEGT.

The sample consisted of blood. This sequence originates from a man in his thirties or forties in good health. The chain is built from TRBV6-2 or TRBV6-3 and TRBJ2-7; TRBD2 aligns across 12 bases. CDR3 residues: CASSRTSGANEQYF. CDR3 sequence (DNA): TGTGCCAGCAGCCGGACTAGCGGGGCCAACGAGCAGTACTTC.